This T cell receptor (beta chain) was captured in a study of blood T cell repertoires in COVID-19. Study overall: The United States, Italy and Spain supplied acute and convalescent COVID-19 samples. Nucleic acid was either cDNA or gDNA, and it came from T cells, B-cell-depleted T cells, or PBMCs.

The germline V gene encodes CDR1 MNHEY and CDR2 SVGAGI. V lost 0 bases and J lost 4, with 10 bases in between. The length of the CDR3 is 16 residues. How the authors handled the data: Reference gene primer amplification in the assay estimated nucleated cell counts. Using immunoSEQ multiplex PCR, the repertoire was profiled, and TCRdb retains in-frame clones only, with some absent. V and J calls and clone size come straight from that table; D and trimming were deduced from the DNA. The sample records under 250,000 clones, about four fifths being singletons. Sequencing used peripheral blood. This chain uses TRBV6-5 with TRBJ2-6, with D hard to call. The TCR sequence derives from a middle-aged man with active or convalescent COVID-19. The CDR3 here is CASSYSSPPGANVLTF. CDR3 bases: TGTGCCAGCAGTTACTCGTCTCCCCCGGGGGCCAACGTCCTGACTTTC.